Shown below are 32 T cell receptor beta chains from a single sample sequenced in a study of cytomegalovirus exposure and HLA in healthy donors. Method: immunoSEQ multiplex PCR; TCRdb's copy keeps in-frame clones and lacks some. The sample records roughly 60,000 clones, roughly nine tenths being singletons. The specimen was PBMCs. The receptors derive from a woman in her thirties in good health and CMV-seronegative.

The J gene is TRBJ1-4, the V gene TRBV19; 8 bases line up with TRBD1. J lost 8 bases, V lost 7 bases, and 12 bases had no gene match. The CDR3 consists of 15 residues. The germline V gene encodes CDR1 LNHDA and CDR2 SQIVND (reference sequence). CDR3 nucleotides: TGTGCCAGTACTCCCTGGACAGGGCGAGGGGAAAAACTGTTTTTT. Translation: CASTPWTGRGEKLFF. Supplemented by reference TRBV19 and TRBJ1-4, the full variable domain reads DGGITQSPKYLFRKEGQNVTLSCEQNLNHDAMYWYRQDPGQGLRLIYYSQIVNDFQKGDIAEGYSVSREKKESFPLTVTSAQKNPTAFYLCASTPWTGRGEKLFFGSGTQLSVL.

The chain uses TRBV6-1 and TRBJ1-4; 12 positions match TRBD1. The germline gives CDR1 MNHNS, CDR2 SASEGT. V lost 4 bases and J lost 7; bases outside the gene matches: 4. The length of the CDR3 is 15 residues. CDR3 nucleotide sequence: TGTGCCAGCAGTGTGGGACAGGGGGCGCCTGAAAAACTGTTTTTT. It specifies CASSVGQGAPEKLFF.

The chain combines TRBV23-1 with TRBJ2-7; a weak D match, TRBD1 (6 bases). TRBV23-1 is filed as an ORF, its function uncertain. The CDR3 totals 18 residues. V shed 1 base and J shed 5 bases, with 24 bases lying between them. This CDR3 is CASSQCRGRIKETDEQYF. The DNA for the CDR3 is TGCGCCAGCAGTCAATGCAGGGGCCGCATCAAGGAGACGGACGAGCAGTACTTC.

The chain couples TRBV7-9 to TRBJ1-2, with 7 nucleotides matching TRBD1. This CDR3 spans 13 amino acids. Germline V gives CDR1 SEHNR, CDR2 FQNEAQ (reference sequence). The V segment lost 5 bases and the J segment 3 bases; nucleotides outside the gene matches: 3. The CDR3 is CASSRGTDYGYTF. The CDR3 DNA follows: TGTGCCAGCAGCCGCGGGACAGACTATGGCTACACCTTC. Drawing the rest from reference TRBV7-9 and TRBJ1-2, the complete variable domain is DTGVSQNPRHKITKRGQNVTFRCDPISEHNRLYWYRQTLGQGPEFLTYFQNEAQLEKSRLLSDRFSAERPKGSFSTLEIQRTEQGDSAMYLCASSRGTDYGYTFGSGTRLTVV.

This chain uses TRBV18 with TRBJ2-1, with TRBD2 matching 13 bases. Unmatched junction bases numbered 6, after V lost 3 bases and J lost 7 bases. Germline V gives CDR1 KGHSH, CDR2 LQKENI. The CDR3 totals 16 residues. CDR3 in amino acids: CASSPPGLAGVNEQFF. Here the CDR3 DNA reads TGTGCCAGCTCACCGCCTGGACTAGCGGGAGTAAATGAGCAGTTCTTC.

The chain couples TRBV9 to TRBJ1-1; TRBD1 is a possible D gene (5 bases). Germline CDR1 SGDLS, CDR2 YYNGEE. The ends were cut back, 2 bases at V and 0 bases at J, with 20 bases in the middle. This CDR3 is 18 amino acids long. The CDR3 coding sequence is TGTGCCAGCAGCGTGGGGTCTGGGGACGGGGGTATGAACACTGAAGCTTTCTTT. Translation: CASSVGSGDGGMNTEAFF.

The chain is built from TRBV18 and TRBJ2-1; D may be TRBD2 (6 bases). Germline assignment: CDR1 KGHSH and CDR2 LQKENI. Trimming shortened V by 6 bases and J by 7 bases, and 13 bases separated the two germline ends. This CDR3 comprises 13 residues. The CDR3, as DNA: TGTGCCAGCTCCGGGGGAGCGGGTAATGAGCAGTTCTTC. It specifies CASSGGAGNEQFF.

The chain couples TRBV28 to TRBJ1-4, with D possibly matching TRBD1 (5 bases). The CDR3 is 16 amino acids. Germline V gene lookup returns CDR1 MDHEN and CDR2 SYDVKM. Trimming left V 2 bases short and J 0 bases short, with 10 bases between. CDR3 in amino acids: CASSLTGAATNEKLFF. For the CDR3, the DNA is TGTGCCAGCAGTTTAACAGGAGCTGCAACTAATGAAAAACTGTTTTTT. Variable domain in full (rest from reference TRBV28 and TRBJ1-4): DVKVTQSSRYLVKRTGEKVFLECVQDMDHENMFWYRQDPGLGLRLIYFSYDVKMKEKGDIPEGYSVSREKKERFSLILESASTNQTSMYLCASSLTGAATNEKLFFGSGTQLSVL.

CDR3 DNA: TGTGCCAGCAGTTCACAACAGGGGGTTAACGGGGAGCTGTTTTTT. Protein sequence: CASSSQQGVNGELFF. V gene TRBV28 combines with J gene TRBJ2-2, with 8 bases lining up with TRBD1. Germline CDR1 is MDHEN and CDR2 is SYDVKM. The CDR3 covers 15 residues. Trimming cost V 4 bases and J 7 bases; bases outside gene matches: 8.

The chain links TRBV5-6 to TRBJ2-1; unclear D gene. Germline-derived CDR1 and CDR2 are SGHDT and YYEEEE. The CDR3 contains 14 residues. V was pared by 0 bases and J by 3 bases, with 7 bases between. The CDR3 reads CASSLGADYNEQFF. CDR3 coding DNA: TGTGCCAGCAGCTTGGGGGCAGACTACAATGAGCAGTTCTTC.

The chain combines TRBV7-2 with TRBJ2-7; 9 bases map to TRBD2. The V and J ends lost 5 bases and 3 bases, in that order; junction bases with no gene match: 8. The length of the CDR3 is 15 residues. Germline CDR1 and CDR2: SGHTA and FQGNSA. This CDR3 reads CASSPAGAGGYEQYF. CDR3 DNA: TGTGCCAGCAGCCCAGCGGGAGCGGGGGGCTACGAGCAGTACTTC.

The chain is built from TRBV19 and TRBJ1-1, with TRBD1 as a possible D gene (5 bases). Trimming removed 1 base from V and 5 bases from J, with 11 bases in between. Per germline, CDR1 LNHDA and CDR2 SQIVND (reference sequence). The CDR3 has 14 amino acids. The CDR3 DNA reads TGTGCCAGTAGTATAGCCCAGGGTGAAACTGAAGCTTTCTTT. Translation gives CASSIAQGETEAFF.

The chain is built from TRBV11-1 and TRBJ2-5, with 8 nucleotides matching TRBD2. Germline CDR1 and CDR2: SGHAT and FQDESV (reference sequence). Trimming took 5 bases from V and 4 from J; bases not matched to a gene: 6. The CDR3 extends over 14 amino acids. The CDR3 DNA reads TGTGCCAGCAGCGTCGCCGGGAGGGGAGAGACCCAGTACTTC. This encodes CASSVAGRGETQYF.

The rearrangement uses TRBV30 and TRBJ2-5, with 7 bases that match TRBD2. Looked up from germline, CDR1 is GTSNPN and CDR2 is SVGIG (reference sequence). Trimming at V came to 2 bases and at J to 5 bases, leaving 5 bases not matched to a gene. The CDR3 has 13 amino acids. The CDR3 region is CAWSLAGVETQYF. The CDR3, as DNA: TGTGCCTGGAGTCTCGCGGGAGTTGAGACCCAGTACTTC.

CDR3 sequence (DNA): TGTGCCAGCAGCTTAGAACATGGAAGAGGCTACGAGCAGTACTTC. This translates into CASSLEHGRGYEQYF. The gene calls are TRBV11-2 and TRBJ2-7; no clear D gene. V shed 0 bases and J shed 3 bases, with 12 bases lying between them. The CDR3 is 15 residues long. Germline CDR1 is SGHAT and CDR2 is FQNNGV.

The J gene is TRBJ2-3, the V gene TRBV2; D is possibly TRBD1 (6 bases). CDR3 length: 15 amino acids. Germline V gives CDR1 SNHLY, CDR2 FYNNEI. Deletions cut 8 bases from V and 1 base from J, with 16 bases between. This CDR3 reads CASRSRDTRTDTQYF. The CDR3, as DNA: TGTGCCAGCCGAAGCCGGGACACCCGCACAGATACGCAGTATTTT.

For the CDR3, the DNA is TGCGCCAGCAGCTTGGTCGGGGAACAAGAGACCCAGTACTTC. The encoded protein is CASSLVGEQETQYF. The chain employs TRBV5-1 and TRBJ2-5, with D possibly matching TRBD2 (5 bases). Trimming cost V 0 bases and J 2 bases, with 8 bases left between them. The germline CDR1 and CDR2 sequences are SGHRS and YFSETQ. The CDR3 has 14 amino acids.

The V gene is TRBV11-3, the J gene TRBJ2-7; 8 positions match TRBD2. The CDR3 is 12 residues long. Germline V gene sequence: CDR1 SGHNT, CDR2 YENEEA. Trimming cost V 3 bases and J 6 bases; bases outside gene matches: 1. The CDR3 is CASSFAGGEQYF. Here the CDR3 DNA reads TGTGCCAGCAGCTTTGCGGGAGGCGAGCAGTACTTC.

J is TRBJ2-3 and V is TRBV7-2; 14 positions match TRBD2. Germline trimming cut 1 base from V and 4 bases from J; bases unmatched to any gene: 1. The CDR3 totals 16 residues. Germline-derived CDR1 and CDR2 are SGHTA and FQGNSA. The CDR3 is CASSLGGLAGADTQYF. The CDR3 region has the DNA TGTGCCAGCAGCTTAGGGGGACTAGCGGGAGCAGATACGCAGTATTTT.

This chain links TRBV19 with TRBJ1-1; a weak D match, TRBD1 (6 bases). Per germline, CDR1 LNHDA and CDR2 SQIVND (reference sequence). V shed 5 bases and J shed 0 bases, with 19 bases lying between them. This CDR3 is 17 amino acids long. The CDR3 DNA sequence: TGTGCCAGTAGTGGGGACATGGAGCACCACTTGAACACTGAAGCTTTCTTT. This translates into CASSGDMEHHLNTEAFF.

The V and J genes are TRBV10-2 and TRBJ1-1; maybe TRBD1 (5 bases). Germline V gives CDR1 WSHSY, CDR2 SAAADI. This CDR3 comprises 13 residues. Trimming pared 6 bases from V and 5 bases from J, leaving 13 bases between. Here the CDR3 DNA reads TGCGCCAGCAGGGATCAGGGTCTAACTGAAGCTTTCTTT. Protein product: CASRDQGLTEAFF.

The chain couples TRBV4-1 to TRBJ2-3; the match to TRBD1 covers 9 bases. Germline V CDR1 and CDR2: MGHRA, YSYEKL. This CDR3 has 16 amino acids. Trimming took 0 bases from V and 4 from J; bases not matched to a gene: 5. This chain's CDR3 is CASSQDLGTGSDTQYF. For the CDR3, the DNA is TGCGCCAGCAGCCAAGATCTTGGGACAGGGTCAGATACGCAGTATTTT.

The chain recombines TRBV4-2 with TRBJ2-7; 7 bases map to TRBD2. With 0 bases clipped from V and 3 bases from J, the junction kept 5 bases outside the gene matches. The germline V gene has CDR1 LGHNA and CDR2 YNFKEQ. This CDR3 is built from 15 residues. In DNA, the CDR3 is TGTGCCAGCAGCCAAGATCAAGCGGGGAGCTACGAGCAGTACTTC. Translated, it gives CASSQDQAGSYEQYF.

The chain couples TRBV5-8 to TRBJ2-1, with 11 bases identical to TRBD2. Per germline, CDR1 SGHTS and CDR2 YDEGEE. Losses at the gene ends were 2 bases for V and 4 bases for J; bases not matched to a gene: 11. The CDR3 is 18 residues long. CDR3 sequence (DNA): TGTGCCAGCAGCTTAGGGCTAGCGGGAGGCCCGGCGTACAATGAGCAGTTCTTC. It is translated as CASSLGLAGGPAYNEQFF. Supplemented by reference TRBV5-8 and TRBJ2-1, the full variable domain reads EAGVTQSPTHLIKTRGQQATLRCSPISGHTSVYWYQQALGLGLQFLLWYDEGEERNRGNFPPRFSGRQFPNYSSELNVNALELEDSALYLCASSLGLAGGPAYNEQFFGPGTRLTVL.

The chain uses TRBV6-4 and TRBJ2-3, with TRBD1 matching over 9 bases. CDR1 is MRHNA and CDR2 is SNTAGT in the germline V gene. The CDR3 runs to 15 residues. The J segment lost 11 bases and the V segment lost 8 bases, leaving 17 bases of the junction unmatched. CDR3 residues: CASGPGQGSSEKQYF. CDR3 bases: TGTGCCAGCGGTCCGGGACAGGGCTCGTCGGAGAAGCAGTATTTT.

This chain connects TRBV6-5 to TRBJ2-3; perhaps TRBD2 as D (6 bases). The CDR3 covers 14 residues. Germline V gene data show CDR1 as MNHEY and CDR2 as SVGAGI. V lost 2 bases, J lost 4 bases, and 10 bases lay in between. The CDR3 here is CASSYTASADTQYF. The CDR3 nucleotides read TGTGCCAGCAGTTACACCGCTAGCGCAGATACGCAGTATTTT.

This clone has just a few counts. The CDR3 reads CASPLDRGELYEQYF. DNA of the CDR3: TGTGCCAGCCCCTTGGACAGGGGAGAGTTATACGAGCAGTACTTC. The chain carries TRBV19 and TRBJ2-7, with TRBD1 matching over 9 bases. Germline values: CDR1 LNHDA, CDR2 SQIVND (reference sequence). This CDR3 region has 15 residues. After removal of 9 bases from V and 4 bases from J, the junction contained 13 bases not matched to a gene. Full variable domain (outside the CDR3, taken from reference TRBV19 and TRBJ2-7): DGGITQSPKYLFRKEGQNVTLSCEQNLNHDAMYWYRQDPGQGLRLIYYSQIVNDFQKGDIAEGYSVSREKKESFPLTVTSAQKNPTAFYLCASPLDRGELYEQYFGPGTRLTVT.

V gene TRBV27 combines with J gene TRBJ2-7, with 9 bases lining up with TRBD2. The V and J ends lost 5 bases and 0 bases, in that order; junction bases with no gene match: 5. Germline V CDR1 and CDR2: MNHEY, SMNVEV (reference sequence). The CDR3 is 15 residues long. The CDR3 nucleotides are TGTGCCAGCAGTCCCAGTAGCGGGAGCTCCTACGAGCAGTACTTC. Encoded protein: CASSPSSGSSYEQYF.

The genes are TRBV6-1 and TRBJ2-7; D is ambiguous. Trimming cost V 4 bases and J 3 bases, with 10 bases left between them. Germline assignment: CDR1 MNHNS and CDR2 SASEGT. The CDR3 spans 13 residues. CDR3 residues: CASSGERFYEQYF. CDR3 DNA: TGTGCCAGCAGTGGAGAACGGTTCTACGAGCAGTACTTC.

The V call is TRBV4-2, the J call TRBJ1-3; D ambiguous. Trimming left V 0 bases short and J 6 bases short, with 15 bases between. Looked up from germline, CDR1 is LGHNA and CDR2 is YNFKEQ. There are 16 residues in the CDR3. DNA for the CDR3: TGTGCCAGCAGCCAAGATCTAGGTAATCTCGCAAACACCATATATTTT. Encoded protein: CASSQDLGNLANTIYF.

This chain connects TRBV6-5 to TRBJ2-3, with TRBD2 matching 7 bases. Trimming at V came to 6 bases and at J to 6 bases, leaving 6 bases not matched to a gene. The CDR3 is 13 residues long. Germline assignment: CDR1 MNHEY and CDR2 SVGAGI. This CDR3 reads CASSYALADTQYF. Written as DNA, the CDR3 is TGTGCCAGCAGCTACGCACTAGCGGATACGCAGTATTTT.

The chain joins TRBV19 to TRBJ2-5; D gene uncertain. Deletions cut 3 bases from V and 1 base from J, with 9 bases between. The CDR3 runs 14 residues. Germline V gene sequence: CDR1 LNHDA, CDR2 SQIVND (reference sequence). The CDR3 DNA sequence: TGTGCCAGTAGTATGCAGGCAGTCCAAGAGACCCAGTACTTC. Its protein product is CASSMQAVQETQYF.